These 18 T cell receptor beta chains originate from one sample sequenced in a study of beta chain features in type 1 diabetes. Since all of the isolated RNA was reverse transcribed, expressed TCRB transcripts were what got sequenced. The table came from immunoSEQ multiplex PCR; TCRdb's copy has only in-frame clones and leaves some out. Here the sample spans 350,000 to 400,000 clones, roughly 16% being singletons. The specimen sequenced was naive CD4+ T cells from blood. Receptors originate from a woman in her late teens or twenties in good health.

This clone occurred a few times. In the same sample, other DNA sequences code for this CDR3. The genes are TRBV30 and TRBJ1-2; no reliable D call. With 0 bases removed from V and 0 bases from J, the gap between germline ends came to 8 bases. The germline CDR1 and CDR2 sequences are GTSNPN and SVGIG (reference sequence). This CDR3 spans 14 amino acids. As DNA, the CDR3 is TGTGCCTGGAGTGTCGGAGGTACTAACTATGGCTACACCTTC. This translates into CAWSVGGTNYGYTF.

The chain uses TRBV7-9 and TRBJ1-4; D possibly corresponds to TRBD1 (5 bases). V was pared by 2 bases and J by 7 bases, with 11 bases between. The CDR3 extends over 14 amino acids. Germline V gene data show CDR1 as SEHNR and CDR2 as FQNEAQ (reference sequence). CDR3: CASSLQGAVEKLFF. In nucleotides, the CDR3 is TGTGCCAGCAGCTTACAAGGGGCGGTTGAAAAACTGTTTTTT.

This clone was observed a single time. The V call is TRBV4-2, the J call TRBJ1-1; 9 bases agree with TRBD1. Per the germline V gene, CDR1 is LGHNA and CDR2 is YNFKEQ. CDR3 size: 17 residues. The trim removed 4 bases at V and 0 bases at J, leaving 9 bases unmatched. DNA for the CDR3: TGTGCCAGCAGCCTGCGACAGGGGGACCCTCTGAACACTGAAGCTTTCTTT. As protein: CASSLRQGDPLNTEAFF.

This clone has just a few counts. The genes are TRBV5-1 and TRBJ2-7; possible D gene TRBD1, 5 bases. CDR1 and CDR2 from the germline V gene are SGHRS and YFSETQ. V gave up 0 bases and J gave up 4 bases, with 8 bases separating them. This CDR3 contains 13 residues. CDR3 nucleotide sequence: TGCGCCAGCAGCTTGGGGGGCCTTTACGAGCAGTACTTC. Translation: CASSLGGLYEQYF. The whole variable domain, filled in from reference TRBV5-1 and TRBJ2-7, reads KAGVTQTPRYLIKTRGQQVTLSCSPISGHRSVSWYQQTPGQGLQFLFEYFSETQRNKGNFPGRFSGRQFSNSRSEMNVSTLELGDSALYLCASSLGGLYEQYFGPGTRLTVT.

The chain carries TRBV4-1 and TRBJ2-4; 8 bases agree with TRBD2. Germline V CDR1 and CDR2: MGHRA, YSYEKL. The V and J ends lost 3 bases and 11 bases, in that order; junction bases with no gene match: 9. CDR3 length equals 14 residues. The CDR3, as DNA: TGCGCCAGCAGCCAGACGGGGGGGGTGGCTTTTCAGTACTTC. This translates into CASSQTGGVAFQYF.

This clone has just a few counts. V and J are TRBV5-4 and TRBJ2-3; D unclear. The CDR3 runs to 14 residues. Trimming stripped 2 bases from V and 4 bases from J, with 11 bases between. Germline lookup yields CDR1 SGHNT and CDR2 YYREEE (reference sequence). CDR3 loop: CASSLGGVADTQYF. In nucleotides, the CDR3 is TGTGCCAGCAGCTTAGGCGGAGTTGCAGATACGCAGTATTTT. The whole variable domain, filled in from reference TRBV5-4 and TRBJ2-3, reads ETGVTQSPTHLIKTRGQQVTLRCSSQSGHNTVSWYQQALGQGPQFIFQYYREEENGRGNFPPRFSGLQFPNYSSELNVNALELDDSALYLCASSLGGVADTQYFGPGTRLTVL.

This clone has more than one count but fewer than ten. V is TRBV5-4 and J is TRBJ2-5; 7 positions agree with TRBD2. The germline V gene encodes CDR1 SGHNT and CDR2 YYREEE (reference sequence). This CDR3 has 17 amino acids. With V trimmed by 0 bases and J by 5 bases, 13 bases remained unmatched. The CDR3 sequence is CASSLEGGRIERETQYF. The CDR3 bases are TGTGCCAGCAGCTTGGAGGGCGGGAGAATCGAACGGGAGACCCAGTACTTC.

The J gene is TRBJ2-2, the V gene TRBV29-1, with a possible D match to TRBD2 (5 bases). CDR3 length: 12 amino acids. V dropped 7 bases and J dropped 1 base, with 7 bases sitting between them. Germline V CDR1 and CDR2: SQVTM, ANQGSEA. CDR3 protein: CSAGMNTGELFF. The CDR3 DNA sequence: TGCAGCGCGGGGATGAACACCGGGGAGCTGTTTTTT.

The chain combines TRBV30 with TRBJ2-7, with D unclear. The CDR3 runs 12 residues. Germline V gene sequence: CDR1 GTSNPN, CDR2 SVGIG (reference sequence). V gave up 0 bases and J gave up 6 bases, with 9 bases separating them. CDR3: CAWSVTTVEQYF. In nucleotides, the CDR3 is TGTGCCTGGAGTGTTACCACGGTCGAGCAGTACTTC.

The chain couples TRBV5-5 to TRBJ2-1; 12 nucleotides line up with TRBD2. The CDR3 loop spans 16 amino acids. Germline V gene lookup returns CDR1 SGHKS and CDR2 YYEKEE (reference sequence). J lost 9 bases, V lost 3 bases, and 10 bases had no gene match. CDR3 amino acids: CASSSISLAGGSEQFF. CDR3 in DNA: TGTGCCAGCAGCTCGATTTCGCTAGCGGGAGGGAGTGAGCAGTTCTTC.

This chain connects TRBV9 to TRBJ2-3; possibly TRBD2 for D (7 bases). This CDR3 comprises 17 residues. The V end lost 4 bases, the J end lost 2 bases, and 20 bases lay between the germline ends. Germline V gene data show CDR1 as SGDLS and CDR2 as YYNGEE. CDR3 region: CASSPGGGVTVTDTQYF. CDR3 bases: TGTGCCAGCAGCCCGGGGGGCGGTGTTACGGTCACAGATACGCAGTATTTT.

This sequence joins TRBV4-2 and TRBJ2-1; D is ambiguous. The germline CDR1 and CDR2 sequences are LGHNA and YNFKEQ. This CDR3 comprises 14 residues. Trimming stripped 1 base from V and 6 bases from J, with 10 bases between. CDR3: CASSQGIPSNEQFF. DNA for the CDR3: TGTGCCAGCAGCCAAGGAATCCCCAGCAATGAGCAGTTCTTC.

The rearrangement joins TRBV9 to TRBJ2-1, with 7 nucleotides matching TRBD2. The CDR3 sequence is 15 residues long. After removal of 0 bases from V and 8 bases from J, the junction contained 8 bases not matched to a gene. Germline V lookup: CDR1 SGDLS, CDR2 YYNGEE. CDR3 DNA sequence: TGTGCCAGCAGCGTAGGAGGGGCGGGGGACCATGAGCAGTTCTTC. The encoded protein is CASSVGGAGDHEQFF. The whole variable domain, remainder taken from reference TRBV9 and TRBJ2-1, is DSGVTQTPKHLITATGQRVTLRCSPRSGDLSVYWYQQSLDQGLQFLIQYYNGEERAKGNILERFSAQQFPDLHSELNLSSLELGDSALYFCASSVGGAGDHEQFFGPGTRLTVL.

This chain joins TRBV6-5 and TRBJ1-1, with D possibly being TRBD1 (6 bases). Trimming pared 4 bases from V and 5 bases from J, leaving 11 bases between. The CDR3 runs to 13 residues. Germline V gives CDR1 MNHEY, CDR2 SVGAGI. CDR3 residues: CASSSLGTTEAFF. The CDR3 DNA reads TGTGCCAGCAGTTCGCTTGGGACAACTGAAGCTTTCTTT.

The chain links TRBV7-9 to TRBJ1-5; D not resolved. V lost 5 bases and J 4 bases, leaving 15 bases between the germline ends. CDR1 and CDR2 (germline): SEHNR, FQNEAQ (reference sequence). CDR3 size: 15 residues. The CDR3 sequence is CASSAAGPRNQPQHF. The CDR3 coding sequence is TGTGCCAGCAGCGCGGCGGGCCCACGGAATCAGCCCCAGCATTTT.

The chain has TRBV5-1 and TRBJ1-5; D remains ambiguous. The germline V gene has CDR1 SGHRS and CDR2 YFSETQ. V lost 1 base to trimming and J lost 0 bases, with 2 bases between them. The CDR3 consists of 13 residues. The CDR3 DNA reads as TGCGCCAGCAGCTTGTATAGCAATCAGCCCCAGCATTTT. Protein sequence: CASSLYSNQPQHF.

In this sample, this clone turned up a few times. J is TRBJ2-1 and V is TRBV4-3; D gene unclear. In germline, CDR1 is LGHNA, CDR2 YSLEER. The CDR3 has 14 amino acids. V shed 0 bases and J shed 6 bases, with 9 bases lying between them. In DNA, the CDR3 is TGCGCCAGCAGCCAAGACCCGTTACTCAATGAGCAGTTCTTC. It specifies CASSQDPLLNEQFF.

This clone was picked up a small number of times. The chain recombines TRBV7-3 with TRBJ2-7, with D possibly matching TRBD1 (5 bases). The germline V gene has CDR1 SGHTA and CDR2 FQGTGA. V was cut by 6 bases and J by 1 base, with 10 bases left in between. The CDR3 has 13 amino acids. The CDR3 DNA follows: TGTGCCAGCAGTCCCGACAGATCCTACGAGCAGTACTTC. This sequence encodes CASSPDRSYEQYF. The full variable domain, in which reference TRBV7-3 and TRBJ2-7 provide the parts outside the CDR3, is GAGVSQTPSNKVTEKGKYVELRCDPISGHTALYWYRQSLGQGPEFLIYFQGTGAADDSGLPNDRFFAVRPEGSVSTLKIQRTERGDSAVYLCASSPDRSYEQYFGPGTRLTVT.